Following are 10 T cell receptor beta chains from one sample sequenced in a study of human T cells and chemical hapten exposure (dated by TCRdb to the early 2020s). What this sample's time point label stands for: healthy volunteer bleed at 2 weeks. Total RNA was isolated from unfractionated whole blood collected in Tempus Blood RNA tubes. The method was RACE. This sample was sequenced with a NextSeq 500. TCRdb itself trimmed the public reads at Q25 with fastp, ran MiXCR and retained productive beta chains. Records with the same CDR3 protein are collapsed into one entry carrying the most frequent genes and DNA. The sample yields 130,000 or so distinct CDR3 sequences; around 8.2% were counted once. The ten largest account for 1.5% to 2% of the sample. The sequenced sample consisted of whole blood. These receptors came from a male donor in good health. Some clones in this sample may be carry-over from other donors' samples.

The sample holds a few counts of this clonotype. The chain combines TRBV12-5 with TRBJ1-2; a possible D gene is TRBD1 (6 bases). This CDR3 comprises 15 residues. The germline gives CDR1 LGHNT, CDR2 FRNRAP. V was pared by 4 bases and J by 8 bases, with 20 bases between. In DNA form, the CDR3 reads TGTGCTAGTGGTTGGGGGCCGGGACACCCTCGAGGCTACACCTTC. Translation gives CASGWGPGHPRGYTF.

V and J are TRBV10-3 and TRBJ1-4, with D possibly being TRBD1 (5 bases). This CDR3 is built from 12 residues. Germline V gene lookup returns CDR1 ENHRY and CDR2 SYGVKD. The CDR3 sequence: CAVRGRDEKLFF. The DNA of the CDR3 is TGTGCTGTAAGGGGTCGAGATGAAAAACTGTTTTTT.

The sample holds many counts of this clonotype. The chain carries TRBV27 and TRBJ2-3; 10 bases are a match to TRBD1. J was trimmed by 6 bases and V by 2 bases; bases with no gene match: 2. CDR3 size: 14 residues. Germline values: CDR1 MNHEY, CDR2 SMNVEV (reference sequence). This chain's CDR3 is CASSLGTGVDTQYF. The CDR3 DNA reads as TGTGCCAGCAGTTTAGGGACAGGGGTCGATACGCAGTATTTT.

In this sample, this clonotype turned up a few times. The CDR3 region has the DNA TGTGCCAGCAGCCATTGGCAGGGGGGGAGTGGGACTGAAGCTTTCTTT. This sequence encodes CASSHWQGGSGTEAFF. The V gene is TRBV11-2, the J gene TRBJ1-1, with 7 bases identical to TRBD1. Germline V lookup: CDR1 SGHAT, CDR2 FQNNGV. Germline trimming cut 5 bases from V and 5 bases from J; bases unmatched to any gene: 14. The CDR3 runs to 16 residues.

CDR3: CASSSAGSGGDEQFF. The CDR3 nucleotides are TGTGCCAGCAGTTCCGCGGGCAGCGGGGGGGATGAGCAGTTCTTC. The V gene is TRBV6-2 or TRBV6-3, the J gene TRBJ2-1; 10 positions agree with TRBD2. The CDR3 runs to 15 residues. After removal of 4 bases from V and 8 bases from J, the junction contained 8 bases not matched to a gene. Germline V gives CDR1 MNHEY, CDR2 SVGEGT.

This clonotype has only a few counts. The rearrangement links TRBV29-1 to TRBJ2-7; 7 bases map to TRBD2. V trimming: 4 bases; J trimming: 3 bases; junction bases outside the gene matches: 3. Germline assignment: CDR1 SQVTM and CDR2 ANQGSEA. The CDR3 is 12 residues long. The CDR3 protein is CSVVRGDYEQYF. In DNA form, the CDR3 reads TGCAGCGTTGTCCGGGGGGACTACGAGCAGTACTTC.

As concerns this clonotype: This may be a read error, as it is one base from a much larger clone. CDR3 sequence: CSATPGNQQTQYF. The CDR3 DNA is TGCAGTGCCACCCCGGGGAACCAACAGACCCAGTACTTC. The V and J genes are TRBV20-1 and TRBJ2-5, with D maybe TRBD2 (5 bases). The germline V gene has CDR1 DFQATT and CDR2 SNEGSKA (reference sequence). The CDR3 is 13 amino acids.

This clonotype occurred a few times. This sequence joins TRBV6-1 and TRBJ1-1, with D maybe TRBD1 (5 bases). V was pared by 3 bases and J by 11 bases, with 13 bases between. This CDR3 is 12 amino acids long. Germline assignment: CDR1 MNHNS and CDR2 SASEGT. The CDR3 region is CASSDGGLRAFF. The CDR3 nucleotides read TGTGCCAGCAGTGACGGGGGTTTGCGGGCTTTCTTT.

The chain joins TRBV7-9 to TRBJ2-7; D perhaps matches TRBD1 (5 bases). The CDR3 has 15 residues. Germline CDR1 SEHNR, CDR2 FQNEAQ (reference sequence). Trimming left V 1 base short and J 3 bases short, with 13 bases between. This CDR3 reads CASSLGGGPGYEQYF. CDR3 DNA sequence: TGTGCCAGCAGCTTAGGGGGCGGCCCCGGCTACGAGCAGTACTTC.

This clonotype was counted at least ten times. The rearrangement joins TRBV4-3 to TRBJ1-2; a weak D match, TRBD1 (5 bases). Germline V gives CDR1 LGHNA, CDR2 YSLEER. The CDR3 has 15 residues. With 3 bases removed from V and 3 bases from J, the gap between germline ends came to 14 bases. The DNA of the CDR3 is TGCGCCAGCAGCCACCTCAGAGTGGGGCACTATGGCTACACCTTC. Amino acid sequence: CASSHLRVGHYGYTF.